This TCR beta chain was identified in a study of blood T cell repertoires in COVID-19. The V gene's germline CDR1 is SGHNT and CDR2 YENEEA. V shed 0 bases and J shed 4 bases, with 5 bases lying between them. This CDR3 is 13 amino acids long. Seattle participants joined during active infection and were tracked over time. Authors' analysis steps: For nucleated cells, counts were estimated from reference gene primer amplification. Data came from immunoSEQ multiplex PCR; TCRdb stores just in-frame clones and leaves some out. Clone size and V and J calls were adopted from that table, with D and trimming inferred from the DNA. The sample has around 24,000 clones, approximately 88% seen once.

The rearrangement links TRBV11-3 to TRBJ2-3, with unresolved D. This TCR derives from a man aged 70 or older with COVID-19, enrolled during active disease. The sample was peripheral blood. The DNA of the CDR3 is TGTGCCAGCAGCTTAGATTCGGCAGATACGCAGTATTTT. Translating it yields CASSLDSADTQYF.